These 13 T cell receptor beta chains were all obtained from the same sample, sequenced in a study of blood T cell repertoires in COVID-19. The table came from immunoSEQ multiplex PCR; TCRdb's copy has only in-frame clones and leaves some out. The repertoire holds a few hundred thousand clones, with more than 70% as singletons. The sequenced material came from PBMCs or T cells enriched from blood (not recorded which). The receptors here all came from a woman in her forties with acute COVID-19.

The chain employs TRBV7-9 and TRBJ1-2, with a weak D call TRBD1 (5 bases). The CDR3 totals 14 residues. The germline V and J ends were trimmed by 7 bases and 5 bases, with 17 bases remaining between them. From germline, CDR1 is SEHNR and CDR2 FQNEAQ (reference sequence). In DNA, the CDR3 is TGTGCCAGCACTCTCTCGGCCTCAGGGTATGGCTACACCTTC. Its translation: CASTLSASGYGYTF.

The V call is TRBV6-2 or TRBV6-3, the J call TRBJ2-7; a weak D match, TRBD1 (5 bases). The V end was cut by 0 bases, the J end by 0 bases, with 6 bases between. Per germline, CDR1 MNHEY and CDR2 SVGEGT. The CDR3 consists of 14 residues. The CDR3 is CASSYSGHSYEQYV. CDR3 nucleotides: TGTGCCAGCAGTTACTCCGGACACTCCTACGAGCAGTACGTC.

This rearrangement joins TRBV4-3 to TRBJ2-5; 9 bases match TRBD2. Germline-derived CDR1 and CDR2 are LGHNA and YSLEER. CDR3 length: 17 amino acids. J lost 9 bases, V lost 0 bases, and 14 bases had no gene match. In DNA form, the CDR3 reads TGCGCCAGCAGCCAAGATTCAGGCGGGAGGGCCCAAGGGGCCCAGTACTTC. This gives the protein CASSQDSGGRAQGAQYF.

This clone has just one count. CDR3 in amino acids: CASSQSINYGYTF. In DNA form, the CDR3 reads TGTGCCAGCAGCCAATCTATAAACTATGGCTACACCTTC. The V call is TRBV7-9, the J call TRBJ1-2; D not resolved. The CDR3 totals 13 residues. CDR1 and CDR2 from the germline V gene are SEHNR and FQNEAQ (reference sequence). V gave up 5 bases and J gave up 2 bases, with 9 bases separating them. Variable domain in full (rest from reference TRBV7-9 and TRBJ1-2): DTGVSQNPRHKITKRGQNVTFRCDPISEHNRLYWYRQTLGQGPEFLTYFQNEAQLEKSRLLSDRFSAERPKGSFSTLEIQRTEQGDSAMYLCASSQSINYGYTFGSGTRLTVV.

This clone was observed once. The rearrangement joins TRBV15 to TRBJ2-2; D is uncertain. The V gene lost 1 base and the J gene lost 0 bases, with 3 bases spanning the gap. Looked up from germline, CDR1 is LNHNV and CDR2 is YYDKDF (reference sequence). The CDR3 is 14 residues long. CDR3 DNA sequence: TGTGCCACCAGCAGAGCCTCGAACACCGGGGAGCTGTTTTTT. Translating gives CATSRASNTGELFF.

This clone appeared once. The chain combines TRBV18 with TRBJ2-7; the match to TRBD2 covers 7 bases. V gave up 3 bases and J gave up 5 bases; unmatched junction bases: 4. The CDR3 covers 13 residues. Germline V CDR1 and CDR2: KGHSH, LQKENI. DNA of the CDR3: TGTGCCAGCTCACCGGTAGCGGGCAACGAGCAGTACTTC. Its translation: CASSPVAGNEQYF.

The V call is TRBV7-9, the J call TRBJ1-6, with 10 bases aligning to TRBD1. Per the germline V gene, CDR1 is SEHNR and CDR2 is FQNEAQ (reference sequence). V lost 1 base to trimming and J lost 9 bases; unmatched junction nucleotides: 6. There are 16 residues in the CDR3. The CDR3 nucleotides read TGTGCCAGCAGCTTAGGGCGACAGGGGGCGCGTTCACCCCTCCACTTT. Its translation: CASSLGRQGARSPLHF.

The gene calls are TRBV5-1 and TRBJ2-1, with unresolved D. Germline CDR1 is SGHRS and CDR2 is YFSETQ. The CDR3 is made up of 14 amino acids. V lost 0 bases and J 0 bases, leaving 4 bases between the germline ends. The DNA of the CDR3 is TGCGCCAGCAGCTTGGGCTACTCCTACAATGAGCAGTTCTTC. This encodes CASSLGYSYNEQFF.

V gene TRBV7-6 combines with J gene TRBJ2-3; TRBD2 matches 13 bases. V dropped 6 bases and J dropped 4; count of bases not matched to a gene: 4. Germline CDR1 SGHVS, CDR2 FNYEAQ. This CDR3 is 15 amino acids long. The CDR3 region is CASSPTSGRSDTQYF. The CDR3 coding sequence is TGTGCCAGCAGTCCGACTAGCGGGAGGTCAGATACGCAGTATTTT.

For this clone: This CDR3 is also generated by other DNA sequences in the sample. DNA of the CDR3: TGTGCCAGCACAGCTAACTATGGCTACACCTTC. It specifies CASTANYGYTF. The chain couples TRBV28 to TRBJ1-2, with D uncertain. The CDR3 runs to 11 residues. Trimming took 7 bases from V and 0 from J, leaving 3 bases between them. Germline CDR1 reads MDHEN; CDR2 reads SYDVKM.

This chain connects TRBV7-9 to TRBJ2-1, with 10 bases that match TRBD2. Germline assignment: CDR1 SEHNR and CDR2 FQNEAQ (reference sequence). The CDR3 sequence is 15 residues long. J gave up 5 bases and V 5 bases, and 6 bases lay outside the gene matches. The CDR3 DNA sequence: TGTGCCAGCAGCCACCGGACTAGCGGTAACAATGAGCAGTTCTTC. This gives the protein CASSHRTSGNNEQFF. Based on the CDR3 plus reference TRBV7-9 and TRBJ2-1, the full variable domain is DTGVSQNPRHKITKRGQNVTFRCDPISEHNRLYWYRQTLGQGPEFLTYFQNEAQLEKSRLLSDRFSAERPKGSFSTLEIQRTEQGDSAMYLCASSHRTSGNNEQFFGPGTRLTVL.

CDR3 nucleotides: TGTGCCAGCAGATCTACAGGGGTGGATACGCAGTATTTT. It specifies CASRSTGVDTQYF. The chain recombines TRBV12-3 or TRBV12-4 with TRBJ2-3, with 7 bases aligning to TRBD1. J was trimmed by 6 bases and V by 6 bases; bases with no gene match: 6. This CDR3 spans 13 amino acids.

The chain recombines TRBV27 with TRBJ2-2, with TRBD2 matching over 7 bases. The V segment lost 4 bases and the J segment 6 bases; nucleotides outside the gene matches: 5. This CDR3 has 14 amino acids. Germline-derived CDR1 and CDR2 are MNHEY and SMNVEV (reference sequence). The CDR3 DNA follows: TGTGCCAGCAGTTCTGGACTAGTCGCCGGGGAGCTGTTTTTT. The encoded protein is CASSSGLVAGELFF.